These T cell receptor beta chains were read from a single sample in a study of blood T cell repertoires in COVID-19. Profiled with immunoSEQ multiplex PCR; TCRdb holds only in-frame clones, not every one. Of about 30,000 clones listed, approximately 88% are singletons. The sequenced sample was peripheral blood. All receptors come from a man between 60 and 75 years old with active COVID-19. Each CDR3 is given with its conserved first and last residue. The D gene is left open where the match is weak.

TRBD2 | TRBV27 | CASSLLGTSGSSYNEQFF
TRBD2 | TRBV3-1/TRBV3-2 | CASSQDFASGYEEQYF
. | TRBV6-1 | CASSGGHGLSSTDTQYF
. | TRBV6-5 | CASKQQTLGTDTQYF
. | TRBV19 | CASSIRAGEETQYF
. | TRBV12-3/TRBV12-4 | CASRAPVNTEAFF
TRBD2 | TRBV15 | CATSTRETSGREQFF
. | TRBV23-1 | CASSQWSGRETQYF
TRBD2 | TRBV7-3 | CASSLSTSLAGDTDTQYF
TRBD1 | TRBV11-2 | CASSFGQGVKEKLFF
TRBD1 | TRBV24-1 | CATSDNRGTEAFF
TRBD2 | TRBV28 | CASSPYGSSGRGTNTGELFF
TRBD1 | TRBV3-1/TRBV3-2 | CASRLTDRGEQYF
. | TRBV11-2 | CASSLIGGGSAGKNIQYF
. | TRBV7-2 | CASSLAGVEYNEQFF
. | TRBV15 | CATSRRVGGNTGELFF
. | TRBV19 | CASSPKSRLHEQFF
TRBD2 | TRBV28 | CASSRGLAEIPYSCNEQFF
. | TRBV5-4 | CASSLGGHTGELFF